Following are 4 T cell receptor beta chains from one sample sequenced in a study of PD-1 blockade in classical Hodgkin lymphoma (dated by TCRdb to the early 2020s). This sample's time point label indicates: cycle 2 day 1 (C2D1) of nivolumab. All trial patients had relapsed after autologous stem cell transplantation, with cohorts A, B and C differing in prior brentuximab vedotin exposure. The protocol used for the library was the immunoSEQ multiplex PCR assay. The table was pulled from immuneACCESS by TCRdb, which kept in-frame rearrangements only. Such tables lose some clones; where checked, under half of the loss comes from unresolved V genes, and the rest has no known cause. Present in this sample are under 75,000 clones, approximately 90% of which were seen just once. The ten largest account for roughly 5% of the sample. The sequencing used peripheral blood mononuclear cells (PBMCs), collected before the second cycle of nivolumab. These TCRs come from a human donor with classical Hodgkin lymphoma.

Here the CDR3 DNA reads TGTGCCATCAAAGGAGGGGACTCCTCCTCGCCACTCGAGCAGTACTTC. This sequence encodes CAIKGGDSSSPLEQYF. The chain carries TRBV10-3 and TRBJ2-7, with D perhaps TRBD2 (6 bases). The CDR3 contains 16 residues. Trimming removed 7 bases from V and 6 bases from J, with 25 bases in between. Per the germline V gene, CDR1 is ENHRY and CDR2 is SYGVKD.

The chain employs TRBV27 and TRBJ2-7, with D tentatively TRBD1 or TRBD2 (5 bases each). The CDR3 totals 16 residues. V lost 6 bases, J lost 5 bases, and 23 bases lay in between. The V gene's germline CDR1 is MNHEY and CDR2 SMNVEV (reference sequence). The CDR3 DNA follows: TGTGCCAGCAGCCTCCTCAGAGGGGCACGGGGCCACGAGCAGTACTTC. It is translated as CASSLLRGARGHEQYF.

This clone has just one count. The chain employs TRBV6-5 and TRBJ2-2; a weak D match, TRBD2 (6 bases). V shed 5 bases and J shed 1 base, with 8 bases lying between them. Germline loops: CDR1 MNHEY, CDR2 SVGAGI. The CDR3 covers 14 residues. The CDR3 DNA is TGTGCCAGCAGTGTGGGGGGGAACACCGGGGAGCTGTTTTTT. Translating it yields CASSVGGNTGELFF.

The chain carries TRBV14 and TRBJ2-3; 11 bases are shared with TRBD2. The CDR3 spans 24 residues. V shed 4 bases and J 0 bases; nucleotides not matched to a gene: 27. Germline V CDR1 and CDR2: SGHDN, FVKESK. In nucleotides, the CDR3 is TGTGCCAGCAGCCTTTCACCGGGACTAGCGGACACACCTTCACCTTCCACTAGCACAGATACGCAGTATTTT. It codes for CASSLSPGLADTPSPSTSTDTQYF. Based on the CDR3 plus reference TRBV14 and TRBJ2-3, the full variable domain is EAGVTQFPSHSVIEKGQTVTLRCDPISGHDNLYWYRRVMGKEIKFLLHFVKESKQDESGMPNNRFLAERTGGTYSTLKVQPAELEDSGVYFCASSLSPGLADTPSPSTSTDTQYFGPGTRLTVL.